This entry concerns a single T cell receptor (beta chain). What this receptor recognizes is not known. No much larger clonotype is one base removed from it; base qualities were not supplied. The library came from the immunoSEQ multiplex PCR assay. T cell repertoires were profiled with deep sequencing of rearranged TCR beta loci together with multiparametric flow cytometry. TCRdb took over this immuneACCESS table, retaining in-frame rearrangements with V and J assigned. Such tables are incomplete; in checked studies, under half of the missing clones stem from an unresolved V gene, and the remainder is unexplained. The sample table holds 50,000 to 60,000 clones, of which 92% were seen once. The ten largest clones capture 15% to 20% of the sample. This entry belongs to a study of lymphopenia after photon versus proton radiotherapy (dated by TCRdb to the late 2010s). Regarding the complete study: The study compared the immunological effects of photon versus proton radiation therapy in patients with gastrointestinal tumors who developed high-grade lymphopenia. The 20 patients in the cohort had gastrointestinal tumors, were treated with either photon or proton therapy, and subsequently developed lymphopenia. The study was designed to characterize how the impact on the immune system differs between the two radiation modalities. The paper's findings and limits, for the study overall: After the lymphocyte count nadir, oligoclonal expansion, especially of CD8+ Temra cells, was observed in photon-treated repertoires, and the drop in diversity was driven by this expansion. The authors looked at the survival association only in patients who died, and they framed better survival with proton therapy as a possibility rather than a demonstrated result. Among patients across the cohort who died, overall survival time showed an inverse correlation with a larger post-nadir drop in TCR diversity. During treatment, patients who received photon therapy lost naive T cells and TCR diversity and gained effector/memory populations, whereas patients who received proton therapy remained relatively stable.

The CDR3 numbers 13 residues from cysteine through phenylalanine. Only CDR3 DNA remains: 39 bases, in frame from the first base. For CDR1 and CDR2, the germline V gene lists SGHRS and YFSETQ. The trim is 0 bases for V and 1 base for J, with a gap of 4 bases between the germline ends. This sample comprised peripheral blood, obtained from a patient treated with photon-based radiotherapy. The rearrangement combines TRBV5-1 with TRBJ2-5; too little of a D gene remains to name it. This TCR derives from a woman in her thirties or forties with cholangiocarcinoma. The CDR3: CASSLGSQETQYF. The nucleotides read TGCGCCAGCAGCTTGGGAAGCCAAGAGACCCAGTACTTC.